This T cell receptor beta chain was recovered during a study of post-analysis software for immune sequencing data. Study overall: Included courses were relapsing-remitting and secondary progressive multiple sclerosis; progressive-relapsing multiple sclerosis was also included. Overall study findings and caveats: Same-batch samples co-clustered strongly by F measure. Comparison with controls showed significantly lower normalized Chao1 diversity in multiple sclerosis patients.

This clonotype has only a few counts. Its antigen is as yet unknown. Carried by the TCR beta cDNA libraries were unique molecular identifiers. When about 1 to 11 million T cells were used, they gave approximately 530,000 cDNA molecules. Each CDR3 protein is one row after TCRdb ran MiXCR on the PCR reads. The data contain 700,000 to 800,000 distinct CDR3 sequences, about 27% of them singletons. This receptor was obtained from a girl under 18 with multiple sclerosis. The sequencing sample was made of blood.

As DNA, the CDR3 is TGCAGCGGGGCCAGGGTGAACACTGAAGCTTTCTTT. Its protein is CSGARVNTEAFF. The chain is built from TRBV29-1 and TRBJ1-1; D is possibly TRBD1 (5 bases). The V end lost 7 bases, the J end lost 0 bases, and 9 bases lay between the germline ends. The CDR3 is 12 residues long. Germline loops: CDR1 SQVTM, CDR2 ANQGSEA.